This T cell receptor (beta chain) stems from a study of response to subunit inactivated influenza vaccine. Study-wide points: A suggestion made by the authors is that each seasonal influenza vaccination recruits few new T cells.

Via MiXCR, TCRdb re-called the RT-PCR reads, giving one row per CDR3 protein. The data hold fewer than 650,000 distinct CDR3 sequences, with roughly 13% observed a single time. With 0 bases clipped from V and 5 bases from J, the junction kept 9 bases outside the gene matches. The CDR3 sequence is 17 residues long. Germline V gene lookup returns CDR1 DFQATT and CDR2 SNEGSKA (reference sequence). This clonotype appeared many times. Its specificity is unknown. Sequenced here: PBMCs from blood, sampled about 6 weeks after vaccination. The chain combines TRBV20-1 with TRBJ2-3; 12 nucleotides align to TRBD2. The clonotype comes from a man aged 45 to 65 who received an inactivated influenza vaccine. The CDR3 coding sequence is TGCAGTGCTAGAGATCCCAGACTAGCGGGAGATGAAGATACGCAGTATTTT. As protein: CSARDPRLAGDEDTQYF.